Listed below are T cell receptor beta chains from one sample, sequenced in a study of T cell repertoires in cytomegalovirus infection. These receptors have no identified antigens. Using its own MiXCR run on the reads, TCRdb lists one record per CDR3 protein. The sample lists around 23,000 distinct CDR3 sequences; 20% to 25% were seen once. The input for sequencing was CD8+ T cells from cultured PBMCs, taken from culture after CMV antigen stimulation. The origin of the receptors is a human donor in good health (CMV status not recorded). Some clones in this sample may be carry-over from other donors' samples. Both conserved end residues are part of each CDR3. A D gene is named only where the DNA matches it firmly. Not all rows give a size; the values are once, few, many and, for expanded clones, a class.

clone_size: .
j_call: TRBJ2-7
v_call: TRBV5-6
d_call: .
cdr3_nt: TGTGCCAGCAGCTCGGGACGGGGGTTCTCCTACGAGCAGTACTTC
cdr3_aa: CASSSGRGFSYEQYF

clone_size: few
j_call: TRBJ2-1
v_call: TRBV6-2/TRBV6-3
d_call: TRBD1
cdr3_nt: TGTGCCAGCAGTCTCAACGCAGGGGGCGGCTCCTACAATGAGCAGTTCTTC
cdr3_aa: CASSLNAGGGSYNEQFF

clone_size: few
j_call: TRBJ1-2
v_call: TRBV12-3/TRBV12-4
d_call: .
cdr3_nt: TGTGCCAGCAGTTTAGAGGGAGGAGTCTCGGGAGGCTACACCTTC
cdr3_aa: CASSLEGGVSGGYTF

clone_size: .
j_call: TRBJ2-1
v_call: TRBV2
d_call: .
cdr3_nt: TGTGCCAGCAGTGTCGACAGCCAAAGCTCCTACAATGAGCAGTTCTTC
cdr3_aa: CASSVDSQSSYNEQFF

clone_size: .
j_call: TRBJ2-1
v_call: TRBV7-9
d_call: TRBD2
cdr3_nt: TGTGCCAGCAGCTTGAGTAGGCACCGGGGGGGTCCGAATGAGCAGTTCTTC
cdr3_aa: CASSLSRHRGGPNEQFF

clone_size: .
j_call: TRBJ2-1
v_call: TRBV19
d_call: TRBD2
cdr3_nt: TGTGCCAGTAGTATAGGGAGCGGGGGGAGCTCCTACAATGAGCAGTTCTTC
cdr3_aa: CASSIGSGGSSYNEQFF

clone_size: few
j_call: TRBJ1-3
v_call: TRBV7-6
d_call: .
cdr3_nt: TGTGCCAGCAGCTTAGGGGTGAGCTCTGGAAACACCATATATTTT
cdr3_aa: CASSLGVSSGNTIYF

clone_size: .
j_call: TRBJ2-1
v_call: TRBV14
d_call: TRBD2
cdr3_nt: TGTGCCAGCAGCCAAGACCCCCTATCTAGCGGGGGGACGAACAATGAGCAGTTCTTC
cdr3_aa: CASSQDPLSSGGTNNEQFF

clone_size: .
j_call: TRBJ2-7
v_call: TRBV27
d_call: TRBD1
cdr3_nt: TGTGCCAGCAGTCCGAGGACAGGGGCCTCCTACGAGCAGTACTTC
cdr3_aa: CASSPRTGASYEQYF

clone_size: many
j_call: TRBJ2-5
v_call: TRBV12-3/TRBV12-4
d_call: .
cdr3_nt: TGTGCCAGCAGTTACACCGATCCAGAGACCCAGTACTTC
cdr3_aa: CASSYTDPETQYF

clone_size: many
j_call: TRBJ1-1
v_call: TRBV7-9
d_call: .
cdr3_nt: TGTGCCAGCAGCCCTCCCCGGGGCCGGGAAGCTTTCTTT
cdr3_aa: CASSPPRGREAFF

clone_size: .
j_call: TRBJ2-2
v_call: TRBV6-1
d_call: .
cdr3_nt: TGTGCCAGCAAGGGGTTCGCGTTAACCGGGGAGCTGTTTTTT
cdr3_aa: CASKGFALTGELFF

clone_size: many
j_call: TRBJ2-3
v_call: TRBV11-2
d_call: TRBD2
cdr3_nt: TGTGCCAGCAGCTCCATAGCGGGATTTAGCACAGATACGCAGTATTTT
cdr3_aa: CASSSIAGFSTDTQYF

clone_size: many
j_call: TRBJ1-1
v_call: TRBV7-6
d_call: .
cdr3_nt: TGTGCCAGCAGCTTAGAGGAAACGAACACTGAAGCTTTCTTT
cdr3_aa: CASSLEETNTEAFF

clone_size: few
j_call: TRBJ2-1
v_call: TRBV25-1
d_call: .
cdr3_nt: TGTGCCAGCAGCCGACAGACGTACAATGAGCAGTTCTTC
cdr3_aa: CASSRQTYNEQFF

clone_size: many
j_call: TRBJ2-1
v_call: TRBV4-1
d_call: .
cdr3_nt: TGCGCCAGCAGCCAGGCTCATTCTCCCTACAATGAGCAGTTCTTC
cdr3_aa: CASSQAHSPYNEQFF

clone_size: .
j_call: TRBJ2-7
v_call: TRBV20-1
d_call: .
cdr3_nt: TGCAGTGCGCTAGATGAGGGGTACGAGCAGTACTTC
cdr3_aa: CSALDEGYEQYF

clone_size: .
j_call: TRBJ2-5
v_call: TRBV28
d_call: .
cdr3_nt: TGTGCCAGCAGTTTGCGAGAGACCCAGTACTTC
cdr3_aa: CASSLRETQYF

clone_size: few
j_call: TRBJ2-4
v_call: TRBV4-1
d_call: .
cdr3_nt: TGCGCCAGCAGCCAAGTCACCGAGTCAAAAAACATTCAGTACTTC
cdr3_aa: CASSQVTESKNIQYF

clone_size: many
j_call: TRBJ2-1
v_call: TRBV7-2
d_call: TRBD2
cdr3_nt: TGTGCCAGCAGCTTAGCGGCGGGGGGATCCTACAATGAGCAGTTCTTC
cdr3_aa: CASSLAAGGSYNEQFF

clone_size: few
j_call: TRBJ2-7
v_call: TRBV20-1
d_call: TRBD2
cdr3_nt: TGCAGTGCTAGAGGAGGTGGACTAGCGGGGGACTCCTACGAGCAGTACTTC
cdr3_aa: CSARGGGLAGDSYEQYF

clone_size: .
j_call: TRBJ1-5
v_call: TRBV6-2/TRBV6-3
d_call: TRBD1
cdr3_nt: TGTGCCAGTCACGGGACAGGGCAACTGCCCCAGCATTTT
cdr3_aa: CASHGTGQLPQHF

clone_size: .
j_call: TRBJ2-7
v_call: TRBV3-1
d_call: TRBD1
cdr3_nt: TGTGCCAGCAGCCAAGATCGGACAGGGGTTTCCTACGAGCAGTACTTC
cdr3_aa: CASSQDRTGVSYEQYF

clone_size: .
j_call: TRBJ2-2
v_call: TRBV2
d_call: .
cdr3_nt: TGTGCCAGCAGTGTTCGGCAGGGGGGGGCCGGGGAGCTGTTTTTT
cdr3_aa: CASSVRQGGAGELFF

clone_size: .
j_call: TRBJ1-2
v_call: TRBV16
d_call: TRBD1
cdr3_nt: TGTGCCAGCAGCCAATCCGTCACAGGGGCTGGCTACACCTTC
cdr3_aa: CASSQSVTGAGYTF

clone_size: .
j_call: TRBJ2-1
v_call: TRBV7-3
d_call: .
cdr3_nt: TGTGCCAGCAGCTTTATGCCTCGCGCTGAGCAGTTCTTC
cdr3_aa: CASSFMPRAEQFF

clone_size: .
j_call: TRBJ2-1
v_call: TRBV6-5
d_call: .
cdr3_nt: TGTGCCAGCAGTTACATAGCAAGCTCCTACAATGAGCAGTTCTTC
cdr3_aa: CASSYIASSYNEQFF

clone_size: .
j_call: TRBJ1-1
v_call: TRBV6-1
d_call: .
cdr3_nt: TGTGCCAGCAGTGAAGGGTTGGGTCCGATGAACACTGAAGCTTTCTTT
cdr3_aa: CASSEGLGPMNTEAFF

clone_size: .
j_call: TRBJ2-2
v_call: TRBV2
d_call: .
cdr3_nt: TGTGCCAGCCTACCGGGACATTTTCGGGAGCTGTTTTTT
cdr3_aa: CASLPGHFRELFF

clone_size: few
j_call: TRBJ2-4
v_call: TRBV20-1
d_call: .
cdr3_nt: TGCAGTGCTAGCGACCGGACCAAAAACATTCAGTACTTC
cdr3_aa: CSASDRTKNIQYF

clone_size: .
j_call: TRBJ2-7
v_call: TRBV12-5
d_call: TRBD2
cdr3_nt: TGTGCTAGTGGTTTGTCAGCGGGGGCACTCGAGCAGTACTTC
cdr3_aa: CASGLSAGALEQYF

clone_size: many
j_call: TRBJ1-2
v_call: TRBV7-6
d_call: .
cdr3_nt: TGTGCCAGCAGCTCAAGTCTGAACTATGGCTACACCTTC
cdr3_aa: CASSSSLNYGYTF

clone_size: once
j_call: TRBJ1-1
v_call: TRBV25-1
d_call: .
cdr3_nt: TGTGCCAGCAGTGAATATTTCCCAGGGGTGGAGAACACTGAAGCTTTCTTT
cdr3_aa: CASSEYFPGVENTEAFF

clone_size: few
j_call: TRBJ2-1
v_call: TRBV7-2
d_call: TRBD1
cdr3_nt: TGTGCCAGCGGGACAGAACTATACAATGAGCAGTTCTTC
cdr3_aa: CASGTELYNEQFF

clone_size: few
j_call: TRBJ1-2
v_call: TRBV6-5
d_call: .
cdr3_nt: TGTGCCAGCAGGTTAAGTCAAGGGGATTATGGCTACACCTTC
cdr3_aa: CASRLSQGDYGYTF

clone_size: many
j_call: TRBJ2-7
v_call: TRBV7-2
d_call: .
cdr3_nt: TGTGCCAGCAGCTCATTGCAGGGGGGCTACGAGCAGTACTTC
cdr3_aa: CASSSLQGGYEQYF

clone_size: many
j_call: TRBJ2-1
v_call: TRBV6-2/TRBV6-3
d_call: .
cdr3_nt: TGTGCCAGCAGTCCCCACAACAGGGATCATGAGCAGTTCTTC
cdr3_aa: CASSPHNRDHEQFF

clone_size: .
j_call: TRBJ2-4
v_call: TRBV4-1
d_call: .
cdr3_nt: TGCGCCAGCAGCCAAGATTGGCAAAACATTCAGTACTTC
cdr3_aa: CASSQDWQNIQYF

clone_size: .
j_call: TRBJ1-5
v_call: TRBV12-3/TRBV12-4
d_call: .
cdr3_nt: TGTGCCAGCAGTTTATGGGGGGCATTCAATCAGCCCCAGCATTTT
cdr3_aa: CASSLWGAFNQPQHF

clone_size: few
j_call: TRBJ2-1
v_call: TRBV6-2/TRBV6-3
d_call: TRBD1
cdr3_nt: TGTGCCAGCAGCCTCCGGGGACAGGGGAGTTACAATGAGCAGTTCTTC
cdr3_aa: CASSLRGQGSYNEQFF

clone_size: many
j_call: TRBJ1-1
v_call: TRBV7-2
d_call: .
cdr3_nt: TGTGCCAGCAGCTTAGGCGGGGTACAGGGAGGGACTGAAGCTTTCTTT
cdr3_aa: CASSLGGVQGGTEAFF

clone_size: .
j_call: TRBJ2-2
v_call: TRBV7-1
d_call: TRBD2
cdr3_nt: TGTGCCAGCAGCTCCTCAGCGGGGGGCTACACCGGGGAGCTGTTTTTT
cdr3_aa: CASSSSAGGYTGELFF

clone_size: many
j_call: TRBJ2-1
v_call: TRBV11-3
d_call: .
cdr3_nt: TGTGCCAGCAGCTTAGAACAAGGCTCCTACAATGAGCAGTTCTTC
cdr3_aa: CASSLEQGSYNEQFF

clone_size: .
j_call: TRBJ1-3
v_call: TRBV4-1
d_call: TRBD1
cdr3_nt: TGCGCCAGCAGCCAAAACATGGGACAGCCCGTTGGAAACACCATATATTTT
cdr3_aa: CASSQNMGQPVGNTIYF

clone_size: many
j_call: TRBJ2-1
v_call: TRBV6-2/TRBV6-3
d_call: .
cdr3_nt: TGTGCCAGCAGTTACGGGGCAAACTACAATGAGCAGTTCTTC
cdr3_aa: CASSYGANYNEQFF

clone_size: .
j_call: TRBJ1-1
v_call: TRBV7-6
d_call: TRBD1
cdr3_nt: TGTGCCAGCAGCTTAGGGCGACAGGGACGAACTGAAGCTTTCTTT
cdr3_aa: CASSLGRQGRTEAFF

clone_size: many
j_call: TRBJ1-3
v_call: TRBV7-9
d_call: TRBD1
cdr3_nt: TGTGCCAGCAGCCCCGGGACAGGGGCCTCTGGAAACACCATATATTTT
cdr3_aa: CASSPGTGASGNTIYF

clone_size: .
j_call: TRBJ1-6
v_call: TRBV7-2
d_call: TRBD1
cdr3_nt: TGTGCCAGCAGCCTAGTCGCCGGGACAGGGGGTTCACCCCTCCACTTT
cdr3_aa: CASSLVAGTGGSPLHF

clone_size: .
j_call: TRBJ1-1
v_call: TRBV6-5
d_call: TRBD1
cdr3_nt: TGTGCCAGCAGGGGGACAGGGGGTCCCTCTGAAGCTTTCTTT
cdr3_aa: CASRGTGGPSEAFF

clone_size: many
j_call: TRBJ2-1
v_call: TRBV7-2
d_call: .
cdr3_nt: TGTGCCAGCAGCCACGGACTCGAGCAGTTCTTC
cdr3_aa: CASSHGLEQFF

clone_size: .
j_call: TRBJ1-1
v_call: TRBV6-6
d_call: .
cdr3_nt: TGTGCCAGCAGTTACTCTTCTGGGCGGGGGAACACTGAAGCTTTCTTT
cdr3_aa: CASSYSSGRGNTEAFF

clone_size: .
j_call: TRBJ2-1
v_call: TRBV20-1
d_call: .
cdr3_nt: TGCAGTGCCCGACAGGGACTTAGCAATGAGCAGTTCTTC
cdr3_aa: CSARQGLSNEQFF